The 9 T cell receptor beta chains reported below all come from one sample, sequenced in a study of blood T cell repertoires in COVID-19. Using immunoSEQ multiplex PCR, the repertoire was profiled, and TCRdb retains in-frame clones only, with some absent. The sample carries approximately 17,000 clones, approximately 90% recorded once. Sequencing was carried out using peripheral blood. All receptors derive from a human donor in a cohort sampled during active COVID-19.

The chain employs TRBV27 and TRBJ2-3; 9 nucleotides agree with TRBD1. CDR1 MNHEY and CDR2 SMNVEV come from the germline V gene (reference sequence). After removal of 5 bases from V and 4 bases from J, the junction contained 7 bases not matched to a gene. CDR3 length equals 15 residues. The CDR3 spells CASSQGQGWADTQYF. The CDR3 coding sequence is TGTGCCAGCAGTCAGGGACAGGGCTGGGCAGATACGCAGTATTTT.

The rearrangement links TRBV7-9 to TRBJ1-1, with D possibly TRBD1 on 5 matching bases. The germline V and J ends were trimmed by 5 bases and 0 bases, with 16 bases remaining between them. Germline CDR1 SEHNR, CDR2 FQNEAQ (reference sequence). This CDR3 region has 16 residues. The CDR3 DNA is TGTGCCAGCAGCCCCCAGACAGCATTCATGAACACTGAAGCTTTCTTT. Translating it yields CASSPQTAFMNTEAFF.

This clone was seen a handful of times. CDR3 in amino acids: CASSRVFITEAFF. CDR3 sequence (DNA): TGTGCCAGCAGCAGGGTCTTTATCACTGAAGCTTTCTTT. This chain joins TRBV7-9 and TRBJ1-1; D unresolved. Deletions cut 5 bases from V and 4 bases from J, with 11 bases between. Germline V gene data show CDR1 as SEHNR and CDR2 as FQNEAQ (reference sequence). This CDR3 has 13 amino acids.

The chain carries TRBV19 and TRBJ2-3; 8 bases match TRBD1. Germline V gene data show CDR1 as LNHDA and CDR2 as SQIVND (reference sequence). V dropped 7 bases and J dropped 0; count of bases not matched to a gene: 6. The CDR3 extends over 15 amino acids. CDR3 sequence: CASTRGRTSTDTQYF. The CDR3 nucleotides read TGTGCCAGTACCAGGGGGCGAACTAGCACAGATACGCAGTATTTT.

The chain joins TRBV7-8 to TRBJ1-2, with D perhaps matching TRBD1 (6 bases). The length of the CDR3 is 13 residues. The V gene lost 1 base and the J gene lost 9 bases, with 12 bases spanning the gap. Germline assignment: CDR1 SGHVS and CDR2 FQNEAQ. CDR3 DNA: TGTGCCAGCAGCTTAGTCGCAGGGGCTAGCTACACCTTC. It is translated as CASSLVAGASYTF.

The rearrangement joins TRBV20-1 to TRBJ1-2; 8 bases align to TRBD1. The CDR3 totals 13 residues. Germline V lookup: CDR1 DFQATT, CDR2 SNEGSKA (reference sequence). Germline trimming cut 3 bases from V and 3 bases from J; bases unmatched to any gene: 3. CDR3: CSASQDRDYGYTF. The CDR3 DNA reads TGCAGTGCTAGTCAGGACAGGGACTATGGCTACACCTTC.

CDR3 loop: CASSLLPGQNTEAFF. The CDR3 nucleotides read TGTGCCAGCAGCTTGCTACCCGGACAGAACACTGAAGCTTTCTTT. This sequence joins TRBV7-3 and TRBJ1-1; possible D gene TRBD1, 5 bases. The CDR3 length is 15 residues. The germline CDR1 and CDR2 sequences are SGHTA and FQGTGA. Trimming shortened V by 3 bases and J by 1 base, and 12 bases separated the two germline ends.

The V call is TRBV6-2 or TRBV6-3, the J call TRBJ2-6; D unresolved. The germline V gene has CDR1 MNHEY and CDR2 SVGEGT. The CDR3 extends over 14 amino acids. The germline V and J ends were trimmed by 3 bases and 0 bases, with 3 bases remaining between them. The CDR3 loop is CASSYSSGANVLTF. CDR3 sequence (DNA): TGTGCCAGCAGTTATAGCTCTGGGGCCAACGTCCTGACTTTC.

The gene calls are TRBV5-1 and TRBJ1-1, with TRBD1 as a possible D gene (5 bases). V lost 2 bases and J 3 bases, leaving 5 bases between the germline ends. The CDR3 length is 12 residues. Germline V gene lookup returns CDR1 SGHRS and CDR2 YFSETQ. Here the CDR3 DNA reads TGCGCCAGCAGCTTACAGGACACTGAAGCTTTCTTT. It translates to CASSLQDTEAFF.